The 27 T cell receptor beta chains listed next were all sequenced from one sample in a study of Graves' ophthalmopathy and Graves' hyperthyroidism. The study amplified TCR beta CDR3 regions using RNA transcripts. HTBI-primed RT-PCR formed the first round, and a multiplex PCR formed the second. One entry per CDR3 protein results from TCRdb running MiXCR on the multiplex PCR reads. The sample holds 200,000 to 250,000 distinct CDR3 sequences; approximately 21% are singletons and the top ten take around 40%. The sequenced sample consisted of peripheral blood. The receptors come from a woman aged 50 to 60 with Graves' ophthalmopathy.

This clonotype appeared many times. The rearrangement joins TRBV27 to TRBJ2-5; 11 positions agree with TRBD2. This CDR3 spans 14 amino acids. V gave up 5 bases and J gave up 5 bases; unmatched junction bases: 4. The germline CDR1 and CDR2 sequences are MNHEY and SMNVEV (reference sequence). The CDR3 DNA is TGTGCCAGCAGTCCTACTAGCGGGAGTGAGACCCAGTACTTC. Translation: CASSPTSGSETQYF.

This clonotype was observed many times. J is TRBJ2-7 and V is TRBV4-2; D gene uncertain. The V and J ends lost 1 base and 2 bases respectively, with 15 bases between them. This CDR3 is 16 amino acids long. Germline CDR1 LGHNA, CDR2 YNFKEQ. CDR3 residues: CASSQAVSGPPYEQYF. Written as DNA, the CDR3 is TGTGCCAGCAGCCAAGCTGTATCCGGTCCTCCCTACGAGCAGTACTTC.

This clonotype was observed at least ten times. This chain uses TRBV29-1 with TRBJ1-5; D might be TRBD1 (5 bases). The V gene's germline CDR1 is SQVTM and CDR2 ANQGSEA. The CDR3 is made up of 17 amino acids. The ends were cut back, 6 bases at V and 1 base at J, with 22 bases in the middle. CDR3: CSVAGTGEEGSNQPQHF. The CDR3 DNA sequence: TGCAGCGTCGCCGGGACGGGGGAAGAAGGGAGCAATCAGCCCCAGCATTTT.

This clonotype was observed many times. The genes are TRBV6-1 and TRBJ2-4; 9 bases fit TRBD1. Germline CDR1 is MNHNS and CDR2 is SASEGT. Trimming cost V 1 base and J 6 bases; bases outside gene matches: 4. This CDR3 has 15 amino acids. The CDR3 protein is CASSEVWTGVNIQYF. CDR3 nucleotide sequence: TGTGCCAGCAGTGAAGTGTGGACAGGGGTAAACATTCAGTACTTC.

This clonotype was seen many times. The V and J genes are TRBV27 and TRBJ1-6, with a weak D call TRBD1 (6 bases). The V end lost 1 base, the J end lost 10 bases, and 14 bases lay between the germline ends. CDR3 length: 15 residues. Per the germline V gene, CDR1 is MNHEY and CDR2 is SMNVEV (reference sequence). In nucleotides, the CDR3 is TGTGCCAGCAGTTTATATCGGGGGGCTGGGTCACCCCTCCACTTT. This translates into CASSLYRGAGSPLHF.

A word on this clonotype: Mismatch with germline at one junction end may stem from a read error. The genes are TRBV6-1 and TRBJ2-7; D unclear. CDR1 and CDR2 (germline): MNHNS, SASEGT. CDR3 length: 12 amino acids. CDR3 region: CASIRMGTEQCF. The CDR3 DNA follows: TGTGCCAGCATCCGAATGGGTACCGAGCAGTGCTTC.

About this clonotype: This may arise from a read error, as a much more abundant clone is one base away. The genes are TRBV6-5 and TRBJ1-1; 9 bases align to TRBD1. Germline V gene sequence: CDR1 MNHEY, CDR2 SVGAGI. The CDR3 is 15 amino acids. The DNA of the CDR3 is TGTGTCAGCAGTTACCTAGGGACAGGGAGGACTGAAGCTTTCTTT. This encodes CVSSYLGTGRTEAFF.

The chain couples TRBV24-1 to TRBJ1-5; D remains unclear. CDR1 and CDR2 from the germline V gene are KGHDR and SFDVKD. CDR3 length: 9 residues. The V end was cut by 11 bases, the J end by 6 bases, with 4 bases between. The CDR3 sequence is CARPQPQHF. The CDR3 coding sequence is TGTGCCAGACCTCAGCCCCAGCATTTT.

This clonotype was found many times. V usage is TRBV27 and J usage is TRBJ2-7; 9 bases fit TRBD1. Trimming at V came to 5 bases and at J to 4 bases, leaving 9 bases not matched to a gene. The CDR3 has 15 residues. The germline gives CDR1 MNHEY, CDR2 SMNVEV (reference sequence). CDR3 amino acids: CASSPGTGNVYEQYF. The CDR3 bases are TGTGCCAGCAGTCCCGGGACAGGGAATGTGTACGAGCAGTACTTC.

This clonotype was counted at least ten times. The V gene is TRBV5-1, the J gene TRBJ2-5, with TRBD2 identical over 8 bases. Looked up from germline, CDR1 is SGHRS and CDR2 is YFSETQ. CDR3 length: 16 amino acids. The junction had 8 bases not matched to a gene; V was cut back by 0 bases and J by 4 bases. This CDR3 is CASSLGPGGPRETQYF. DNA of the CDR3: TGCGCCAGCAGCTTGGGGCCGGGAGGGCCTCGAGAGACCCAGTACTTC.

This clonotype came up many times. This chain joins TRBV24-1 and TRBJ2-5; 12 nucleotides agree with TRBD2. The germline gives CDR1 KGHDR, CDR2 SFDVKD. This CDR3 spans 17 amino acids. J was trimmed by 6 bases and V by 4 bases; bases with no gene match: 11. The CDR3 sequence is CATSDLAGGPSRQTQYF. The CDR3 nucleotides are TGTGCCACCAGTGACCTAGCGGGAGGGCCCTCTAGACAGACCCAGTACTTC.

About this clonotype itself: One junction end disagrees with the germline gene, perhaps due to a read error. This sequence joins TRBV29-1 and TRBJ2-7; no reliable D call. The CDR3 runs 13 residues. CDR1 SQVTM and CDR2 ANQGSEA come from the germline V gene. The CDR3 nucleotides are TGCAGCACCTTCACGGTCTCCTCCCACGAGCAGTACTTC. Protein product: CSTFTVSSHEQYF.

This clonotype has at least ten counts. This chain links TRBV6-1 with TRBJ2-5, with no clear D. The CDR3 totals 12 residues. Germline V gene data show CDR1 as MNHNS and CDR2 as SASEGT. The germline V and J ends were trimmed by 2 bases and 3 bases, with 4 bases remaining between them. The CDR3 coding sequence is TGTGCCAGCAGTGAAAGGGAAGAGACCCAGTACTTC. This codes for CASSEREETQYF.

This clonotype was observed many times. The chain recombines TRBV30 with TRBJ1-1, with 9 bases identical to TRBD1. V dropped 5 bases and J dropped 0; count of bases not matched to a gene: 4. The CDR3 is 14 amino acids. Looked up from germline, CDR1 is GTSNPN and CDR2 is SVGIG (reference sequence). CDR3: CAWGGQGMNTEAFF. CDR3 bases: TGTGCCTGGGGGGGACAGGGTATGAACACTGAAGCTTTCTTT.

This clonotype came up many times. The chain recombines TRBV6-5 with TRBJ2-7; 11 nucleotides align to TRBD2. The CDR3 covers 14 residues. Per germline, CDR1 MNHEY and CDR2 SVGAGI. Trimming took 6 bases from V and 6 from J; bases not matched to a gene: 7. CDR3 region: CASRPLAGGGEQYF. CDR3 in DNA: TGTGCCAGCAGACCGCTAGCGGGAGGTGGCGAGCAGTACTTC.

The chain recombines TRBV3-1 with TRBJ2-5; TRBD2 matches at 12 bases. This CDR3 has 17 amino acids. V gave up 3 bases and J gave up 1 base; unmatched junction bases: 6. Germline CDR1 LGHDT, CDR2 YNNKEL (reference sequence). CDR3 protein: CASSQPGLAGSQETQYF. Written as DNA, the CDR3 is TGTGCCAGCAGCCAGCCAGGACTAGCGGGGAGCCAAGAGACCCAGTACTTC.

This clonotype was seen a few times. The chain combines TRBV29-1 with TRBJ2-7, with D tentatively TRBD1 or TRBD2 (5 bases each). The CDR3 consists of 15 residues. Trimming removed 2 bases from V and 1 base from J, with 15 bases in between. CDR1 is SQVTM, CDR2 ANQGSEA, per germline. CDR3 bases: TGCAGCGTTGAACACGGGGACCCAGTATCCTACGAGCAGTACTTC. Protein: CSVEHGDPVSYEQYF.

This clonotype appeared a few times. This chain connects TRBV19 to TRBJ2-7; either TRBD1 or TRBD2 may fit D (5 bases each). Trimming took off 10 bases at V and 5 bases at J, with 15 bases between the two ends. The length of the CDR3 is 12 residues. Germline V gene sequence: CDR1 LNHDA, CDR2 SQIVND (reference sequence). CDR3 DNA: TGTGCCACGATGTCAGGGACGAACGAGCAGTACTTC. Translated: CATMSGTNEQYF.

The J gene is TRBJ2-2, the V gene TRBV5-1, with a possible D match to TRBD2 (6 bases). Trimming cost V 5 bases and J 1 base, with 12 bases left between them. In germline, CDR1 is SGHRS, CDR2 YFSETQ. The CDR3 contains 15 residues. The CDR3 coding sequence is TGCGCCAGCAGGAACGGGCGGGGGAACACCGGGGAGCTGTTTTTT. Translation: CASRNGRGNTGELFF. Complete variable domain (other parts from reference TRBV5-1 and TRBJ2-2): KAGVTQTPRYLIKTRGQQVTLSCSPISGHRSVSWYQQTPGQGLQFLFEYFSETQRNKGNFPGRFSGRQFSNSRSEMNVSTLELGDSALYLCASRNGRGNTGELFFGEGSRLTVL.

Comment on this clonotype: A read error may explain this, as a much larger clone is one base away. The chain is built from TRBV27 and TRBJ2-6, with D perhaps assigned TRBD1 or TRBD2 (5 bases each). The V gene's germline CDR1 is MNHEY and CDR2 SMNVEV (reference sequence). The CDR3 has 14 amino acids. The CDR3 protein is CASSSAGTSGERYF. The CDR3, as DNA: TGTGCCAGCAGTTCGGCAGGGACCTCCGGGGAGCGGTACTTC.

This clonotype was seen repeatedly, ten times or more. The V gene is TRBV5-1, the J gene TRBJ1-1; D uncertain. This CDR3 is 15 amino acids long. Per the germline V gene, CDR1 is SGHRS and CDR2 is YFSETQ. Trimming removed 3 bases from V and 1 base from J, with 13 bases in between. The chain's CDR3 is CASSSKSPGNTEAFF. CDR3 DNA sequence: TGCGCCAGCAGCTCTAAGTCTCCGGGGAACACTGAAGCTTTCTTT. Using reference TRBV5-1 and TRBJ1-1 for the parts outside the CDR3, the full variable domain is KAGVTQTPRYLIKTRGQQVTLSCSPISGHRSVSWYQQTPGQGLQFLFEYFSETQRNKGNFPGRFSGRQFSNSRSEMNVSTLELGDSALYLCASSSKSPGNTEAFFGQGTRLTVV.

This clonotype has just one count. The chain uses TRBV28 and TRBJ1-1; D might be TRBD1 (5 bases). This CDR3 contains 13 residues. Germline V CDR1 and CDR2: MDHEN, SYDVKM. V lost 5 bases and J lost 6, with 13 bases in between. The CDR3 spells CASSTTGFAEAFF. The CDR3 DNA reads TGTGCCAGCAGTACCACAGGATTCGCTGAAGCTTTCTTT.

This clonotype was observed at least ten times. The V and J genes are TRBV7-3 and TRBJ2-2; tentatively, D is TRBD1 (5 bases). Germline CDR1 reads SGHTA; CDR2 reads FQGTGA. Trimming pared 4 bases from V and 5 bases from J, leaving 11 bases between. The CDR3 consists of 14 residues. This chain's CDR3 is CASSSDSVTGELFF. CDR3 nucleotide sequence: TGTGCCAGCAGCTCAGACAGTGTTACCGGGGAGCTGTTTTTT.

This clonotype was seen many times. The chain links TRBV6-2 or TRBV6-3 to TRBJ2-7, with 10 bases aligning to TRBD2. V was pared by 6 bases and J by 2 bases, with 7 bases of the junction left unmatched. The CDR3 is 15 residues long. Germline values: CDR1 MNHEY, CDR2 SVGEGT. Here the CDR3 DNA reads TGTGCCAGCAGGGGAGAGCGGGGGGGACCCTACGAGCAGTACTTC. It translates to CASRGERGGPYEQYF.

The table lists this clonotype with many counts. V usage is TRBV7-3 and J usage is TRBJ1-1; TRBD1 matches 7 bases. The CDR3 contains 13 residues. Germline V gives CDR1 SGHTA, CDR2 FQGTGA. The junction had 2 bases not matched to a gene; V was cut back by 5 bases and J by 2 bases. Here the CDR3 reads CASSRDRNTEAFF. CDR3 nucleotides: TGTGCCAGCAGCCGGGACAGAAACACTGAAGCTTTCTTT.

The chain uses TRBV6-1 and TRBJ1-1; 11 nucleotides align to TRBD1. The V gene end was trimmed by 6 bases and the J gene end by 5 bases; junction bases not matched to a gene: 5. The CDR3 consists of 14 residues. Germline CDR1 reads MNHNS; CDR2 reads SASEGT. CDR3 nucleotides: TGTGCCAGCAGGGACAGGGGGCTTTGGACTGAAGCTTTCTTT. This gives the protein CASRDRGLWTEAFF.

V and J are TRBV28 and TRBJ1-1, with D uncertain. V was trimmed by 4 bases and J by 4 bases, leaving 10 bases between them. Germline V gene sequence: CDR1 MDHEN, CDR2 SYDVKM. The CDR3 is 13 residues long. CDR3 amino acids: CASSSTRSTEAFF. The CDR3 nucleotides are TGTGCCAGCAGTTCCACCAGGAGCACTGAAGCTTTCTTT. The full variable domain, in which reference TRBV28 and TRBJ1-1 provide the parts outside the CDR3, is DVKVTQSSRYLVKRTGEKVFLECVQDMDHENMFWYRQDPGLGLRLIYFSYDVKMKEKGDIPEGYSVSREKKERFSLILESASTNQTSMYLCASSSTRSTEAFFGQGTRLTVV.